What follows describes a single TCR beta chain. The CDR3 spans 13 residues. CDR1 is LNHNV and CDR2 is YYDKDF in the germline V gene (reference sequence). The V end was cut by 0 bases, the J end by 5 bases, with 6 bases between. These data belong to a study of blood T cell repertoires in COVID-19. Study summary: Collection of acute and convalescent COVID-19 samples took place in the United States, Italy and Spain. T cells, B-cell-depleted T cells, or PBMCs provided the cDNA or gDNA that served as material.

The age range of participants was roughly 18 to 90 years, with residence in roughly 25 US areas. As processed by the authors: Nucleated cell number was recorded as an estimate derived from reference gene primer amplification. Sequencing used immunoSEQ multiplex PCR; TCRdb keeps in-frame clones, though not all of them. The V and J calls and clone size are taken from that table; D and trimming were inferred from the DNA. The table has a few hundred thousand clones, roughly 89% seen once. This sequence originates from a young man with acute COVID-19. The sample comprised PBMCs or T cells enriched from blood (not recorded which). The V gene is TRBV15, the J gene TRBJ2-3; no reliable D call. In DNA, the CDR3 is TGTGCCACCAGCAGAGATAACGGAGATACGCAGTATTTT. It is translated as CATSRDNGDTQYF.